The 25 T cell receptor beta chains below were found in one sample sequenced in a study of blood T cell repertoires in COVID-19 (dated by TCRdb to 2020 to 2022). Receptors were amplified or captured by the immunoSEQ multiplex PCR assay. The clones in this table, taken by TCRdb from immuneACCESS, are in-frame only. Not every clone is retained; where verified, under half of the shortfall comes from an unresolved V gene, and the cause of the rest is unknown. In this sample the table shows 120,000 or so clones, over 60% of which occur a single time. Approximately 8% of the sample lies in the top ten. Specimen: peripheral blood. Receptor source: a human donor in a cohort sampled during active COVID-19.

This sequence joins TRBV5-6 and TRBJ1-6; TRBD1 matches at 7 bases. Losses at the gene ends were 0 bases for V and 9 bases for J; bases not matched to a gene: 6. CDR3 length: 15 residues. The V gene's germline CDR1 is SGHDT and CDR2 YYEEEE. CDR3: CASSLAWTGGSPLHF. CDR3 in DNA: TGTGCCAGCAGCTTGGCGTGGACAGGAGGTTCACCCCTCCACTTT.

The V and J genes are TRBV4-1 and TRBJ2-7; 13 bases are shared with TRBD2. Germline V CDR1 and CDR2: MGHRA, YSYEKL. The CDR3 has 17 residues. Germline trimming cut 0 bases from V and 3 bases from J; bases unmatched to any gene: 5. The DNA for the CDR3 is TGCGCCAGCAGCCAAGAAGGACTAGCGGGAGTATTCTACGAGCAGTACTTC. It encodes CASSQEGLAGVFYEQYF.

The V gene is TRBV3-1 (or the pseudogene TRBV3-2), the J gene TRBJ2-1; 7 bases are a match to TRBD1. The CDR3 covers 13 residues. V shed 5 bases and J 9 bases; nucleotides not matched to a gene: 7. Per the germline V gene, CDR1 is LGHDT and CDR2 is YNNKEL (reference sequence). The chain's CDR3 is CASSIQGGVEQFF. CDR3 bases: TGTGCCAGCAGCATACAAGGGGGCGTTGAGCAGTTCTTC.

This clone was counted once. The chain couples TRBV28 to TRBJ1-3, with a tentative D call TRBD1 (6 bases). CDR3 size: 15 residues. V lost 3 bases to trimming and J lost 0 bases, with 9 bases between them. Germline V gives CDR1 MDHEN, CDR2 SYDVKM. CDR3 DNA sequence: TGTGCCAGCAGTTTGGACAGTTACTCTGGAAACACCATATATTTT. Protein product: CASSLDSYSGNTIYF.

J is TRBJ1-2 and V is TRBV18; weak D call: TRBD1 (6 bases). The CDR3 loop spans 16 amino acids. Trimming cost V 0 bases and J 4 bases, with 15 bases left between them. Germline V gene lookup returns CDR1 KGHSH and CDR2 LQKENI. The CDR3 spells CASSPPNRVGLYGYTF. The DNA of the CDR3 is TGTGCCAGCTCACCACCAAACAGGGTTGGCCTCTATGGCTACACCTTC.

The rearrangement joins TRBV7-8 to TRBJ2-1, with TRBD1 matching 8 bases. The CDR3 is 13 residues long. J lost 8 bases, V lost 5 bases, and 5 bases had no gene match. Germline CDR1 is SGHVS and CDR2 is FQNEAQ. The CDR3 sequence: CASSVDRAHEQFF. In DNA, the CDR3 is TGTGCCAGCAGCGTGGACAGGGCCCATGAGCAGTTCTTC.

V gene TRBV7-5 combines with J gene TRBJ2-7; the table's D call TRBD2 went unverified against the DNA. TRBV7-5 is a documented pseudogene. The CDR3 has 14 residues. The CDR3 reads CARSLVWSEYEQYF. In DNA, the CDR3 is TGTGCCAGAAGCTTAGTCTGGAGTGAGTACGAGCAGTACTTC.

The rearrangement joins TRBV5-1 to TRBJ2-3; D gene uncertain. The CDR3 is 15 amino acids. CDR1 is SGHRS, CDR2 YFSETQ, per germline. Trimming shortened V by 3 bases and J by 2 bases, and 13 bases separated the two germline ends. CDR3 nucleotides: TGCGCCAGCAGCTCCAGTGGCGGTCTCACAGATACGCAGTATTTT. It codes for CASSSSGGLTDTQYF.

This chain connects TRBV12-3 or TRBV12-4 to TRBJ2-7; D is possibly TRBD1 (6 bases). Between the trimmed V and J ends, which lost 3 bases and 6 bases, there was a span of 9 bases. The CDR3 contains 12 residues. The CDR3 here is CASSFTGSEQYF. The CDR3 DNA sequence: TGTGCCAGCAGTTTCACAGGGAGCGAGCAGTACTTC.

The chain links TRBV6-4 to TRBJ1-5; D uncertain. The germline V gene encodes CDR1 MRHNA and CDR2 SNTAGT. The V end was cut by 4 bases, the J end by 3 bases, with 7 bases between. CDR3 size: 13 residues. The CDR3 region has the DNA TGTGCCAGCAGTGGGCGGAACAATCAGCCCCAGCATTTT. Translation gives CASSGRNNQPQHF.

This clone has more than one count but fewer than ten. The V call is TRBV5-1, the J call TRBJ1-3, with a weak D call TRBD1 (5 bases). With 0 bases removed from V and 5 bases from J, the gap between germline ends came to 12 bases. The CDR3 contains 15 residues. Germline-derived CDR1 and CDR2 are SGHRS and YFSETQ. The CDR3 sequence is CASSLETGRRNTIYF. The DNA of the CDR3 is TGCGCCAGCAGCTTGGAAACAGGCCGGAGAAACACCATATATTTT.

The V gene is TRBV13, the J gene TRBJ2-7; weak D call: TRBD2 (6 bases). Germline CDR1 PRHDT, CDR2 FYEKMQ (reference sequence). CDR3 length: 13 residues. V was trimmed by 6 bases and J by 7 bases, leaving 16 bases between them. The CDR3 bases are TGTGCCAGCAGAAGACCGGGGGAGCGGGAGCAGTACTTC. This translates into CASRRPGEREQYF.

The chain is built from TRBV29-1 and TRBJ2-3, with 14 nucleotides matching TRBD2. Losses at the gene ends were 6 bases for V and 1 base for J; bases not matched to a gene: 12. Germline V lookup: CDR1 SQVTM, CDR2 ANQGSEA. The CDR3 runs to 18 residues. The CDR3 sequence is CSVAGLAGANTGTDTQYF. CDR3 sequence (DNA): TGCAGCGTCGCGGGACTAGCGGGAGCGAATACTGGCACAGATACGCAGTATTTT.

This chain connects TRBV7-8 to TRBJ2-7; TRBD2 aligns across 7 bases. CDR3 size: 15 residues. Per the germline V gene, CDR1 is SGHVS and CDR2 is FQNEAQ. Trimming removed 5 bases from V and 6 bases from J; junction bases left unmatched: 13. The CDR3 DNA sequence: TGTGCCAGCAGCCTGGCCGGCGGGGGTCTGAGCGAGCAGTACTTC. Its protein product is CASSLAGGGLSEQYF.

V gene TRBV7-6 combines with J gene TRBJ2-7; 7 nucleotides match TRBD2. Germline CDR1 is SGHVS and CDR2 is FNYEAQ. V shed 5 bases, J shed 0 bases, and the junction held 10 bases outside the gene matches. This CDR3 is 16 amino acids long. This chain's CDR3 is CASSPSGDPSSYEQYF. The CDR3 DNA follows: TGTGCCAGCAGCCCTAGCGGAGACCCAAGCTCCTACGAGCAGTACTTC.

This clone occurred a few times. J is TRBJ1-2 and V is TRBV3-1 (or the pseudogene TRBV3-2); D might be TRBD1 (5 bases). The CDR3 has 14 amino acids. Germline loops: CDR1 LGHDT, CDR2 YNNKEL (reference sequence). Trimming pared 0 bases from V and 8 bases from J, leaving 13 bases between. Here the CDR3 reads CASSQDVQGRGYTF. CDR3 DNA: TGTGCCAGCAGCCAAGATGTCCAGGGCAGGGGCTACACCTTC.

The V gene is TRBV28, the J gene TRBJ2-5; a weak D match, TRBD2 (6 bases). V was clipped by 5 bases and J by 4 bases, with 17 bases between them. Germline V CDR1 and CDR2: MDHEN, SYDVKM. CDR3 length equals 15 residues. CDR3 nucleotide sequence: TGTGCCAGCAGTCACGTGGGAGCGGGTAGAGAGACCCAGTACTTC. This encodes CASSHVGAGRETQYF.

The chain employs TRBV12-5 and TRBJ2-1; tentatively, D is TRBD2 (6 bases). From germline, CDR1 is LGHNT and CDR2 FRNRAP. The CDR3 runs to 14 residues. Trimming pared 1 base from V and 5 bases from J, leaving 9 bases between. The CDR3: CASGLAPGDNEQFF. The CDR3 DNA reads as TGTGCTAGTGGTTTGGCCCCGGGGGACAATGAGCAGTTCTTC. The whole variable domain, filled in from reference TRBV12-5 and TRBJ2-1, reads DARVTQTPRHKVTEMGQEVTMRCQPILGHNTVFWYRQTMMQGLELLAYFRNRAPLDDSGMPKDRFSAEMPDATLATLKIQPSEPRDSAVYFCASGLAPGDNEQFFGPGTRLTVL.

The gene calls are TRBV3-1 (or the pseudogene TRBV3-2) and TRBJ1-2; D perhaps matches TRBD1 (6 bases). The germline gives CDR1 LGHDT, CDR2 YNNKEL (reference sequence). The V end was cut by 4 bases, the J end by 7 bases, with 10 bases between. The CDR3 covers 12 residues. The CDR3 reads CASSRDNLGYTF. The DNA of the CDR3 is TGTGCCAGCAGCCGGGACAATCTTGGCTACACCTTC.

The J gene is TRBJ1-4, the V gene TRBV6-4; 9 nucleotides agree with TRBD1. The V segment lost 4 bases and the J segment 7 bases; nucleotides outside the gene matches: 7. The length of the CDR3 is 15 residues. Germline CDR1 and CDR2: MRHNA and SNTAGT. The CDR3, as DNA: TGTGCCAGCAGTGCAACCGGGACAGGGATTGAAAAACTGTTTTTT. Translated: CASSATGTGIEKLFF.

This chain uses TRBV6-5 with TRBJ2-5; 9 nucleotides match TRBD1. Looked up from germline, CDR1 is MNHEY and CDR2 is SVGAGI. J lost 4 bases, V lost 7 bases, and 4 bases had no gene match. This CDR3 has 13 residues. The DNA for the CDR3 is TGTGCCAGCAACAGGGGGCTGGGAGAGACCCAGTACTTC. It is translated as CASNRGLGETQYF.

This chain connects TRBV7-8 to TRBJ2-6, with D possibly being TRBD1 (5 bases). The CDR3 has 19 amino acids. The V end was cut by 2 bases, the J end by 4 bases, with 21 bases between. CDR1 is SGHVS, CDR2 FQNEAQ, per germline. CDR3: CASSLSLDILSVGANVLTF. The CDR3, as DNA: TGTGCCAGCAGCTTATCTCTGGACATTCTGTCTGTGGGGGCCAACGTCCTGACTTTC. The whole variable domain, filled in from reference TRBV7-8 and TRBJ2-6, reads GAGVSQSPRYKVAKRGQDVALRCDPISGHVSLFWYQQALGQGPEFLTYFQNEAQLDKSGLPSDRFFAERPEGSVSTLKIQRTQQEDSAVYLCASSLSLDILSVGANVLTFGAGSRLTVL.

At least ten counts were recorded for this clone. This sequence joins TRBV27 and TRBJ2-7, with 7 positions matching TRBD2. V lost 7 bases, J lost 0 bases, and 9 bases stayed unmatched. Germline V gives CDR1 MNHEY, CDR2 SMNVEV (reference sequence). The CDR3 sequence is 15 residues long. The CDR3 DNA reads TGTGCCAGCATTGGGCTAGCGGCCAGCTCCTACGAGCAGTACTTC. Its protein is CASIGLAASSYEQYF.

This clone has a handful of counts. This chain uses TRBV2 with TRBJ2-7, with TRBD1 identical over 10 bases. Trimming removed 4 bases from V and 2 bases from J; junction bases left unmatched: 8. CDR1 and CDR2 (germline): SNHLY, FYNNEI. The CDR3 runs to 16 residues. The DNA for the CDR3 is TGTGCCAGCAGTGCGGCGGGCGGGACAGGGGCCTACGAGCAGTACTTC. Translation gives CASSAAGGTGAYEQYF.

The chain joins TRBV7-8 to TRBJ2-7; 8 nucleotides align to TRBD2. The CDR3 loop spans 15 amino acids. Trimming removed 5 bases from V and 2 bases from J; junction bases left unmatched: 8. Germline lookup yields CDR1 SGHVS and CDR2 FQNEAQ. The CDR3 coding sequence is TGTGCCAGCAGCCAGGGTATCGGGGGGGCCTACGAGCAGTACTTC. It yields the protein CASSQGIGGAYEQYF.